One sample yielded the 3 T cell receptor beta chains listed below, sequenced in a study of T cell responses to AZD1222 COVID-19 vaccine. Assay: immunoSEQ multiplex PCR; the TCRdb copy retains only in-frame clones and omits some. Of under 150,000 clones in the sample, around nine tenths were seen once. This specimen was peripheral blood, taken on day 0 of AZD1222 vaccination. These receptors were obtained from an adult in good health.

This chain joins TRBV15 and TRBJ1-1; 7 bases map to TRBD1. Germline V gene data show CDR1 as LNHNV and CDR2 as YYDKDF (reference sequence). Unmatched junction bases numbered 7, after V lost 5 bases and J lost 1 base. This CDR3 is built from 15 residues. The CDR3 spells CATSVHRGSNTEAFF. CDR3 coding DNA: TGTGCCACCAGCGTGCACAGGGGATCGAACACTGAAGCTTTCTTT.

This chain uses TRBV18 with TRBJ1-2; the D is unclear. Trimming took 3 bases from V and 2 from J, leaving 7 bases between them. This CDR3 contains 13 residues. Germline V CDR1 and CDR2: KGHSH, LQKENI. As DNA, the CDR3 is TGTGCCAGCTCACCGGACGGCAACTATGGCTACACCTTC. As protein: CASSPDGNYGYTF.

The CDR3 DNA sequence: TGTGCCAGCAGCCAAGACGCGTCTAGCTCCTACGAGCAGTACTTC. It codes for CASSQDASSSYEQYF. V usage is TRBV3-1 (or the pseudogene TRBV3-2) and J usage is TRBJ2-7; the D is unclear. Trimming left V 0 bases short and J 0 bases short, with 9 bases between. Germline CDR1 reads LGHDT; CDR2 reads YNNKEL (reference sequence). CDR3 length equals 15 residues.